This TCR beta chain stems from a study of blood T cell repertoires in COVID-19. As for the study in general: Samples representing acute and convalescent COVID-19 were sourced from the United States, Italy and Spain. The cDNA or gDNA used as material had been derived from T cells, B-cell-depleted T cells, or PBMCs.

Method: immunoSEQ multiplex PCR; TCRdb's copy keeps in-frame clones and lacks some. In the table there are some 43,000 clones, about nine tenths of which are singletons. V lost 0 bases, J lost 3 bases, and 15 bases lay in between. Germline lookup yields CDR1 SGHDN and CDR2 FVKESK. The CDR3 has 17 amino acids. The clonotype comes from a man between 60 and 75 years old with active COVID-19. The rearrangement joins TRBV14 to TRBJ2-1; a possible D gene is TRBD1 (5 bases). Sample: peripheral blood. The CDR3 loop is CASSQESGRVNYNEQFF. CDR3 coding DNA: TGTGCCAGCAGCCAAGAATCGGGCAGGGTGAACTACAATGAGCAGTTCTTC.